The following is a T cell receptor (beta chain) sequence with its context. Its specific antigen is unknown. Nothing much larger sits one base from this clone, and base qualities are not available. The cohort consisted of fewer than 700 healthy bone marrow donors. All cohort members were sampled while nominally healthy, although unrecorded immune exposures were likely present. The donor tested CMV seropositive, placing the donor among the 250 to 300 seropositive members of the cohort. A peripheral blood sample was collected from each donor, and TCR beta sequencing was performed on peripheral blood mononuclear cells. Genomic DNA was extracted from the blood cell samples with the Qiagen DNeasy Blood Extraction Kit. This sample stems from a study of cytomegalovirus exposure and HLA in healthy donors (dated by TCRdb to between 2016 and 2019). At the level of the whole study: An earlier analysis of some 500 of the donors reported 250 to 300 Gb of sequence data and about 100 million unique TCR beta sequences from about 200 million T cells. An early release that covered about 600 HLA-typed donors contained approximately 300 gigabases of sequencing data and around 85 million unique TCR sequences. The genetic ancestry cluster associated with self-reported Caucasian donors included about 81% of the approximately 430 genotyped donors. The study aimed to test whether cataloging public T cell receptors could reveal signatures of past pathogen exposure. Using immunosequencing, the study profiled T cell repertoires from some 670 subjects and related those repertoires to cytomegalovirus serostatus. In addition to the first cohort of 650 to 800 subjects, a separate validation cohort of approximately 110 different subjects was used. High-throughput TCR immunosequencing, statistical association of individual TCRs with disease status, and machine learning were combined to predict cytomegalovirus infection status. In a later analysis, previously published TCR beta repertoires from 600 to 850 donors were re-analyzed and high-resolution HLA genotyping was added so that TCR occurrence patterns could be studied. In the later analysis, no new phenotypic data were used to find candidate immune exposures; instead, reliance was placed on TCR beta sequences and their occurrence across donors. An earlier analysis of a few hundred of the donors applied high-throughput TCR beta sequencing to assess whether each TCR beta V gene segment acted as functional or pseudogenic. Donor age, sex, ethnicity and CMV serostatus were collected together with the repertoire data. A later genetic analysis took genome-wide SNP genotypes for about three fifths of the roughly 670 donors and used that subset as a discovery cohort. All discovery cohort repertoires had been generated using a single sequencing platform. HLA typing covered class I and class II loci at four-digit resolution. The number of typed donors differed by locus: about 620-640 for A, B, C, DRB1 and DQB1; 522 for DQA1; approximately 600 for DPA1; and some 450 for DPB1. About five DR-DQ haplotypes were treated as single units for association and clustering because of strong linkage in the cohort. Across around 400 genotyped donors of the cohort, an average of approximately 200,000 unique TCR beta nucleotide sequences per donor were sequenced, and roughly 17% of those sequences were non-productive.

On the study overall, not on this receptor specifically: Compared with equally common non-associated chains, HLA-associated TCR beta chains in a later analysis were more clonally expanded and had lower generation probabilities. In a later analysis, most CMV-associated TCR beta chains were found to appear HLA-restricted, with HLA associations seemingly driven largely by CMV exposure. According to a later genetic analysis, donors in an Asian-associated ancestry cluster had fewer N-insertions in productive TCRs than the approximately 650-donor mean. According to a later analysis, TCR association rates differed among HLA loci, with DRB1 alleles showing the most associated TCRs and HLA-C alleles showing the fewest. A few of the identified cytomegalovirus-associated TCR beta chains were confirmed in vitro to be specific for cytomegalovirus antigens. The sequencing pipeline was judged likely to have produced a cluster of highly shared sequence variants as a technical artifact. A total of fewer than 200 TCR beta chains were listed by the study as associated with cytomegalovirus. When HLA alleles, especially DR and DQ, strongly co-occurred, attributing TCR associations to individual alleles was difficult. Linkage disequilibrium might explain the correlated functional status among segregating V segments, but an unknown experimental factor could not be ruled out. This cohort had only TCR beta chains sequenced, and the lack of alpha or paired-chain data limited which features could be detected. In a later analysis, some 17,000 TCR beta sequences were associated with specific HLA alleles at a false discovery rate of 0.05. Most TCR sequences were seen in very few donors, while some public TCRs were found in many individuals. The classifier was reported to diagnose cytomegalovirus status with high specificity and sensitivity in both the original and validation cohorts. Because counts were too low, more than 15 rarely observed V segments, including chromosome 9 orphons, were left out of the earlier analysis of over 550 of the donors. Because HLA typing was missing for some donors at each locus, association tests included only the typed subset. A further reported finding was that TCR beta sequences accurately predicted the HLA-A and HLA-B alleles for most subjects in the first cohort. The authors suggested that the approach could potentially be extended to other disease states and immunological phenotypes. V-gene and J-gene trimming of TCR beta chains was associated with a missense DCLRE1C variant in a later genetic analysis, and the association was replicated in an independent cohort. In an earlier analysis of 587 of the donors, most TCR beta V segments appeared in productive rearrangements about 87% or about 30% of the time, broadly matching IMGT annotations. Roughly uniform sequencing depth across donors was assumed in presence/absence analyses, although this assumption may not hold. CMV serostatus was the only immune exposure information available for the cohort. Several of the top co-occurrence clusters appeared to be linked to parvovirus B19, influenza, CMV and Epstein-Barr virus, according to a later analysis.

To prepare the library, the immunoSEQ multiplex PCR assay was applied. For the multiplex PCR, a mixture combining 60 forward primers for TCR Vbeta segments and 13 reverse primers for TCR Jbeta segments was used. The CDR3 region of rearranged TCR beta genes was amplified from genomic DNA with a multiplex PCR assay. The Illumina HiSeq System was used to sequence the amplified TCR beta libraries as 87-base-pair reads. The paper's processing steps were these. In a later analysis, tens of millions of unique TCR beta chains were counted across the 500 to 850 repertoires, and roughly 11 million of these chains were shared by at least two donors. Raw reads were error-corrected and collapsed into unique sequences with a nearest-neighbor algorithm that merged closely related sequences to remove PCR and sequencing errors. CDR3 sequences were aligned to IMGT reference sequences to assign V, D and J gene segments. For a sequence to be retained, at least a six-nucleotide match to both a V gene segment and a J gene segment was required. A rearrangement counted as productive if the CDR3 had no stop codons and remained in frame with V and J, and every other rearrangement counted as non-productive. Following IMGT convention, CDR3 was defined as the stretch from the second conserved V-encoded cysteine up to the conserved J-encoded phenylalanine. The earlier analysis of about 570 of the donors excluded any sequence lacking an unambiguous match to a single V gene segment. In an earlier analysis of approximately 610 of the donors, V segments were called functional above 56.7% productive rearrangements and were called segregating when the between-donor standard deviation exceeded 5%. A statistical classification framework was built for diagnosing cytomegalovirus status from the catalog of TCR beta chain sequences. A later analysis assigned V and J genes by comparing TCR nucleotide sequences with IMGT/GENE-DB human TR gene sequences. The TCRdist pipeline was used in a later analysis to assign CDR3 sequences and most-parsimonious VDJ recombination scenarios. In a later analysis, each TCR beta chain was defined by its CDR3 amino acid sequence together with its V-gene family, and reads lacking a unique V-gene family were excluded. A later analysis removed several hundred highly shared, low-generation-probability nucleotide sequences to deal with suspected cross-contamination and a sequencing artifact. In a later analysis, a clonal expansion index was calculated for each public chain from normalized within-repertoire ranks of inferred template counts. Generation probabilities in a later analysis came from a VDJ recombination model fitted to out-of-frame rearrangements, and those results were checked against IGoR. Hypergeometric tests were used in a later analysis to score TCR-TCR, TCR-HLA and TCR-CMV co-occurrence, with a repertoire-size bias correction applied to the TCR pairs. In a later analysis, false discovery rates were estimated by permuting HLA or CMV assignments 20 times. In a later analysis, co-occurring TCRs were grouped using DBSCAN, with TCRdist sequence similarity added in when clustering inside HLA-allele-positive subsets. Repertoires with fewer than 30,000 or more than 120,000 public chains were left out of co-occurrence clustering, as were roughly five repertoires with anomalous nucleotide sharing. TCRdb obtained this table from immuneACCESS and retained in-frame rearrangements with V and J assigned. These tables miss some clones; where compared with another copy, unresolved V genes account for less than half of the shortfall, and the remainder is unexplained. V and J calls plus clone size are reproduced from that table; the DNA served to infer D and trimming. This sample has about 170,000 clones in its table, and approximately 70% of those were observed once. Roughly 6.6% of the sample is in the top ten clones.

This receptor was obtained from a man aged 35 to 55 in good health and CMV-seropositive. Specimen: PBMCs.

Here the CDR3 is given as CASSLAVGSSGNTIYF. The sequenced DNA is TGTGCCAGCAGCTTAGCTGTCGGTTCCTCTGGAAACACCATATATTTT. The rearrangement joined TRBV7-2 to TRBJ1-3; the D gene is unclear. V is shortened by 0 bases, J by 0 bases, and the region joining them spans 9 bases. From a lookup of the germline V gene, CDR1 and CDR2 are SGHTA and FQGNSA. From the cysteine up to the phenylalanine, the CDR3 has a length of 16 residues. Only CDR3 DNA is held: 48 bases, read in frame from base 1.